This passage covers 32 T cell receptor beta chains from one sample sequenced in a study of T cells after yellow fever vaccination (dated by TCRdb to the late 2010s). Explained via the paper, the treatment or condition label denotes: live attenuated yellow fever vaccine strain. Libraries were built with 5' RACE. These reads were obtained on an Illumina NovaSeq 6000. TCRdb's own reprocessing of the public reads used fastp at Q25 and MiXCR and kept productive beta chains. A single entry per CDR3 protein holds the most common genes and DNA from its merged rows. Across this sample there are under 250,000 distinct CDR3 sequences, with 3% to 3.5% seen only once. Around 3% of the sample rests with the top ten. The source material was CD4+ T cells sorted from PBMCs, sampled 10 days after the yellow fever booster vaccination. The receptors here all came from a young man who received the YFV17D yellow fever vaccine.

Written as DNA, the CDR3 is TGCAGTGCTCCAACCCAGGGTAACACCGGGGAGCTGTTTTTT. Its translation is CSAPTQGNTGELFF. The gene calls are TRBV20-1 and TRBJ2-2, with D tentatively TRBD1 (5 bases). The ends were cut back, 5 bases at V and 2 bases at J, with 12 bases in the middle. Germline-derived CDR1 and CDR2 are DFQATT and SNEGSKA (reference sequence). The CDR3 length is 14 residues.

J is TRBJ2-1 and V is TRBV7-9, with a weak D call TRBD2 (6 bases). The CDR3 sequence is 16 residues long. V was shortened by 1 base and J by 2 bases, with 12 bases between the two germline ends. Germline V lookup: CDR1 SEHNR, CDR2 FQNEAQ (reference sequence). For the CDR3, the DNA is TGTGCCAGCAGCTTAGTTGGGGGGAGAACCTACAATGAGCAGTTCTTC. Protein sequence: CASSLVGGRTYNEQFF.

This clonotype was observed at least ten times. This chain's CDR3 is CASSLWSGEGGNTIYF. The DNA for the CDR3 is TGTGCCAGCAGCCTTTGGTCGGGAGAGGGGGGAAACACCATATATTTT. This chain links TRBV7-2 with TRBJ1-3, with a weak D call TRBD1 (5 bases). The germline gives CDR1 SGHTA, CDR2 FQGNSA. The CDR3 length is 16 residues. The ends were cut back, 5 bases at V and 4 bases at J, with 18 bases in the middle.

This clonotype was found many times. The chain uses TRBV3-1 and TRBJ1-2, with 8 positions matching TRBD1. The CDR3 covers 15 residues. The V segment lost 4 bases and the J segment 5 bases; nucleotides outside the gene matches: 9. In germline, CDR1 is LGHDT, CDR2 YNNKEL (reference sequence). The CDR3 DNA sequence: TGTGCCAGCAGCCGAAGAGGGACAGGCGCTTATGGCTACACCTTC. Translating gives CASSRRGTGAYGYTF.

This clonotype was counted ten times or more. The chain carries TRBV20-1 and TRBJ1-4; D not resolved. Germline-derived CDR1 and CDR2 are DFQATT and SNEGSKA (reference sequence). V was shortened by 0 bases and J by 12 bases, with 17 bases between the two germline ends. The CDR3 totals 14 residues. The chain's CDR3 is CSARDPLSRIELFF. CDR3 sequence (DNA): TGCAGTGCTAGAGATCCCCTCTCCAGGATCGAACTGTTTTTT.

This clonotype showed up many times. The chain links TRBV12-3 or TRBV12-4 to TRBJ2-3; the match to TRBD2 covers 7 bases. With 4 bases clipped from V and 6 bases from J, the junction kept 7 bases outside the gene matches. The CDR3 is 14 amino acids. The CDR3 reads CASSSSGEGDTQYF. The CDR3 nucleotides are TGTGCCAGCAGTTCCAGCGGGGAAGGGGATACGCAGTATTTT.

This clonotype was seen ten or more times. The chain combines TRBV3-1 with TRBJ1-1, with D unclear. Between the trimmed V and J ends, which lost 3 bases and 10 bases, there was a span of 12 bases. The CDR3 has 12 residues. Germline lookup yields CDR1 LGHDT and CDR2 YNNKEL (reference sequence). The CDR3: CASSHPKGRAFF. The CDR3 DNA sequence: TGTGCCAGCAGCCACCCAAAGGGCCGAGCTTTCTTT.

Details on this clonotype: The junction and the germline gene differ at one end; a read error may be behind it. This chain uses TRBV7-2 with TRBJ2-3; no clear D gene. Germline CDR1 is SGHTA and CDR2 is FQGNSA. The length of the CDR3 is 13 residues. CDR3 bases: TGTGCCTGCAGCTTAGTCTTCACAGATACGCAGTATTTT. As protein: CACSLVFTDTQYF.

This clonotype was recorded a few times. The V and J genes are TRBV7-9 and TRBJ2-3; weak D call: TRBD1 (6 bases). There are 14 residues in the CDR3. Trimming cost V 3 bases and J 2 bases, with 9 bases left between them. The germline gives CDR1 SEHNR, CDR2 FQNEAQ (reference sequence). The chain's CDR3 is CASSLGAITDTQYF. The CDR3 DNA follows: TGTGCCAGCAGCTTGGGGGCAATCACAGATACGCAGTATTTT.

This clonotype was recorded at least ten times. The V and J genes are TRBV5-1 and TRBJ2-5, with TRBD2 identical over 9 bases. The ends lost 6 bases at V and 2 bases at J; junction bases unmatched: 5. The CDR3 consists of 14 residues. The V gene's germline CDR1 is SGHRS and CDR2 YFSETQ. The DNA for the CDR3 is TGCGCCAGCAATCAAGCGGGGGGACAAGAGACCCAGTACTTC. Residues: CASNQAGGQETQYF. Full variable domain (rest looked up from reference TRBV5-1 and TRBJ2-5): KAGVTQTPRYLIKTRGQQVTLSCSPISGHRSVSWYQQTPGQGLQFLFEYFSETQRNKGNFPGRFSGRQFSNSRSEMNVSTLELGDSALYLCASNQAGGQETQYFGPGTRLLVL.

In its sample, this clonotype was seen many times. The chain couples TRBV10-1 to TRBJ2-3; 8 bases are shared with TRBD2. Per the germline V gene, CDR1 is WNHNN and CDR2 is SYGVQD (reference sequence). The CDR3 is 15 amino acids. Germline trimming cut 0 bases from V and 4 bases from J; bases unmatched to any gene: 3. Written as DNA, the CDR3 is TGCGCCAGCAGTGAGTCGACGGGGGGGGCAGATACGCAGTATTTT. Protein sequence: CASSESTGGADTQYF.

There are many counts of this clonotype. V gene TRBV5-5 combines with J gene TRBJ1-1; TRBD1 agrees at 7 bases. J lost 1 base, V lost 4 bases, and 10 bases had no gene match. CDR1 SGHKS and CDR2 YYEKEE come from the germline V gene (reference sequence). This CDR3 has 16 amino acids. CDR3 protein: CASSIRGGGGNTEAFF. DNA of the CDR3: TGTGCCAGCAGCATCCGAGGGGGCGGAGGGAACACTGAAGCTTTCTTT.

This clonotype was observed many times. The CDR3 bases are TGTGCCAGCAGTCCGGTGCCAGGGGGAGGCTATGGCTACACCTTC. This gives the protein CASSPVPGGGYGYTF. This rearrangement joins TRBV7-9 to TRBJ1-2; 7 nucleotides align to TRBD1. CDR1 and CDR2 from the germline V gene are SEHNR and FQNEAQ (reference sequence). The CDR3 extends over 15 amino acids. The junction had 11 bases not matched to a gene; V was cut back by 6 bases and J by 4 bases.

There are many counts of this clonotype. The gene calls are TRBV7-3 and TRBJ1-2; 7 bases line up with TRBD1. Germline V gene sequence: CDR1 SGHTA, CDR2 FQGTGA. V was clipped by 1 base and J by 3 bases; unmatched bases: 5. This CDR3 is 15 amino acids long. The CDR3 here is CASSLINRGDYGYTF. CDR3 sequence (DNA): TGTGCCAGCAGCTTAATAAACAGGGGCGACTATGGCTACACCTTC.

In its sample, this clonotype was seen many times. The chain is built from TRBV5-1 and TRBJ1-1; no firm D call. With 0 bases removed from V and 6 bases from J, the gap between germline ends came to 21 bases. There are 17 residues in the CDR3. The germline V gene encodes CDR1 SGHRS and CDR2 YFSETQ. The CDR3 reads CASSLDLGRVGSAEAFF. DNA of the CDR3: TGCGCCAGCAGCTTGGATTTGGGTCGTGTAGGGAGCGCTGAAGCTTTCTTT.

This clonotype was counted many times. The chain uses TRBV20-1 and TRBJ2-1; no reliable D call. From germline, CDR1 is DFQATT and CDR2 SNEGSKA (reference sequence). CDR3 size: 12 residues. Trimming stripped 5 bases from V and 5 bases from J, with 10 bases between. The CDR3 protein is CSAWKVNNEQFF. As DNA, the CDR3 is TGCAGTGCTTGGAAGGTAAACAATGAGCAGTTCTTC.

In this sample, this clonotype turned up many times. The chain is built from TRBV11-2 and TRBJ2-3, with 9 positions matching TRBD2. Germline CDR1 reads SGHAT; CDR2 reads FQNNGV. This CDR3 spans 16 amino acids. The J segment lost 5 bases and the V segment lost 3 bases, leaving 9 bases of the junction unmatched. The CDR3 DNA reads TGTGCCAGCAGCTTCCGCGCGGGGGGGCCTGGAGATACGCAGTATTTT. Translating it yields CASSFRAGGPGDTQYF.

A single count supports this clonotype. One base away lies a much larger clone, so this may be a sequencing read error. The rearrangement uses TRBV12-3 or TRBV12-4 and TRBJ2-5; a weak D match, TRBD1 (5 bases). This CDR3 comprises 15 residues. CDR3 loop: CASSSTGRSQETHYF. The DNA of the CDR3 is TGTGCCAGCAGCTCCACAGGACGGAGCCAAGAGACCCACTACTTC.

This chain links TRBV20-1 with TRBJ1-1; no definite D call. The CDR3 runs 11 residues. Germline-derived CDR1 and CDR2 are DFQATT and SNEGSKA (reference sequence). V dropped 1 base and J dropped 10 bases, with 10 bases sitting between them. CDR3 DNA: TGCAGTGCTAGAGCCTCCAAGGTAGCTTTCTTT. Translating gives CSARASKVAFF.

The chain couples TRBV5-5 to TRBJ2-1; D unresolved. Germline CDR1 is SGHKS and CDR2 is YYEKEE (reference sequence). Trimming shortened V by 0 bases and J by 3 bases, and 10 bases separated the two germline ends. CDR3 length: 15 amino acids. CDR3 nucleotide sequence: TGTGCCAGCAGCTTGGTACTGGGGTTCTACAATGAGCAGTTCTTC. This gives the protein CASSLVLGFYNEQFF.

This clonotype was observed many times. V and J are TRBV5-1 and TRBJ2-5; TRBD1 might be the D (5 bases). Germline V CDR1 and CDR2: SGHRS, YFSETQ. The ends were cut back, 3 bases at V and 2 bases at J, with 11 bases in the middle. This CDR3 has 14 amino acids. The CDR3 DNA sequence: TGCGCCAGCAGCTCCAGGGTAGGTCAAGAGACCCAGTACTTC. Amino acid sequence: CASSSRVGQETQYF.

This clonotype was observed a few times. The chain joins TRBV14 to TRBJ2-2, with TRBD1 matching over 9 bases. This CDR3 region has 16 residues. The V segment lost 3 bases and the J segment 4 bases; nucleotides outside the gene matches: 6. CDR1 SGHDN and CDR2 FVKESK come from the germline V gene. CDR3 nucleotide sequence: TGTGCCAGCAGCCACTACAGGGGGCTCATCACCGGGGAGCTGTTTTTT. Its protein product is CASSHYRGLITGELFF.

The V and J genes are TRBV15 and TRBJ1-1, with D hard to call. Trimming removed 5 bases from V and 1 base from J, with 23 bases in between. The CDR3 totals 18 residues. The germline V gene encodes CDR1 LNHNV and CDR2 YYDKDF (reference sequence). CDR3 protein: CATSEMKGHHLRNTEAFF. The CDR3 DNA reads TGTGCCACCAGCGAGATGAAGGGCCACCACTTAAGGAACACTGAAGCTTTCTTT.

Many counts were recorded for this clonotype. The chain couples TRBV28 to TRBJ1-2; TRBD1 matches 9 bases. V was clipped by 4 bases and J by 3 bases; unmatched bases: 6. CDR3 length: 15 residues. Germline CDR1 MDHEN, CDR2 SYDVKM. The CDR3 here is CASSSTGGIDYGYTF. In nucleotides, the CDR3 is TGTGCCAGCAGTTCTACAGGGGGCATCGACTATGGCTACACCTTC.

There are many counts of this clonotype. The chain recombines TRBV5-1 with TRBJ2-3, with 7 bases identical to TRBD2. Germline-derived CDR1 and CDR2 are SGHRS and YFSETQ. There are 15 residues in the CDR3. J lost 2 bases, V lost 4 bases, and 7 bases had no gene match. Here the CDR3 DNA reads TGCGCCAGCAGCGACCGCGGGGGAGCCACAGATACGCAGTATTTT. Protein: CASSDRGGATDTQYF.

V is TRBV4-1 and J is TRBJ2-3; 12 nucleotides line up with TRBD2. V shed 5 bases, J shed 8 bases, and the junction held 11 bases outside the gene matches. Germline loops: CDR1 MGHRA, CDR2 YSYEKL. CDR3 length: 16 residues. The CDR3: CASSASLAGGLATQYF. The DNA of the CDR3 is TGCGCCAGCAGCGCCTCACTAGCGGGGGGCCTCGCTACGCAGTATTTT.

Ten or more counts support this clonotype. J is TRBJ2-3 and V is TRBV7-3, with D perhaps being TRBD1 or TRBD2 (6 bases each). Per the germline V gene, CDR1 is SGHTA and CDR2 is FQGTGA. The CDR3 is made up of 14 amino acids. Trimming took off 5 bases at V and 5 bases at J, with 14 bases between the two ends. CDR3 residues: CASSPGAGIDTQYF. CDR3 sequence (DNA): TGTGCCAGCAGCCCAGGGGCGGGGATAGATACGCAGTATTTT. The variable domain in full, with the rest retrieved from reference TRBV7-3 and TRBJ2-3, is GAGVSQTPSNKVTEKGKYVELRCDPISGHTALYWYRQSLGQGPEFLIYFQGTGAADDSGLPNDRFFAVRPEGSVSTLKIQRTERGDSAVYLCASSPGAGIDTQYFGPGTRLTVL.

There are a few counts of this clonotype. The CDR3, as DNA: TGTGCCAGCAGCCATCCGGGTGCAGCAGAGACCCAGTACTTC. Translation: CASSHPGAAETQYF. The chain combines TRBV3-1 with TRBJ2-5; no clear D gene. The CDR3 consists of 14 residues. V shed 3 bases and J shed 4 bases, with 12 bases lying between them. CDR1 is LGHDT and CDR2 is YNNKEL in the germline V gene (reference sequence).

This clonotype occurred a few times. CDR3 in amino acids: CASSSAGYNEQFF. CDR3 nucleotide sequence: TGTGCCAGCAGCTCCGCGGGTTACAATGAGCAGTTCTTC. The J gene is TRBJ2-1, the V gene TRBV7-3, with a possible D match to TRBD2 (5 bases). V gave up 4 bases and J gave up 4 bases, with 8 bases separating them. CDR3 length: 13 residues. Germline V gene sequence: CDR1 SGHTA, CDR2 FQGTGA. The complete variable domain, with remaining parts taken from reference TRBV7-3 and TRBJ2-1, reads GAGVSQTPSNKVTEKGKYVELRCDPISGHTALYWYRQSLGQGPEFLIYFQGTGAADDSGLPNDRFFAVRPEGSVSTLKIQRTERGDSAVYLCASSSAGYNEQFFGPGTRLTVL.

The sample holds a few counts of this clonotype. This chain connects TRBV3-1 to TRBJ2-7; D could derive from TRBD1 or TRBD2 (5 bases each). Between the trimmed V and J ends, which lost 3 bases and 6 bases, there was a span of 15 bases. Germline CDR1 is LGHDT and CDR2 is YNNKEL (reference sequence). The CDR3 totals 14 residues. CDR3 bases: TGTGCCAGCAGCCAGGGGGTTCGGGGCCTCGAGCAGTACTTC. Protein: CASSQGVRGLEQYF.

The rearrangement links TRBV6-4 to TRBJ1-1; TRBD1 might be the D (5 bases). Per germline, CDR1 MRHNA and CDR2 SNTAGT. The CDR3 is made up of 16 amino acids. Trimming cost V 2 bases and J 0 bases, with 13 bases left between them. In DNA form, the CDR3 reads TGTGCCAGCAGTGACCCACTAGGGGATTTGAACACTGAAGCTTTCTTT. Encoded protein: CASSDPLGDLNTEAFF.

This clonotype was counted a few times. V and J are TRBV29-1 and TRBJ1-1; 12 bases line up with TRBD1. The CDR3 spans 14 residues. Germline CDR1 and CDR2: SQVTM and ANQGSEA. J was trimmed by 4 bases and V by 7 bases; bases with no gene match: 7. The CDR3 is CSAGQGAGVTEAFF. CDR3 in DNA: TGCAGCGCGGGACAGGGGGCGGGGGTCACTGAAGCTTTCTTT.